The clone carrying this T cell receptor beta chain has only a few counts. Clones were read by immunoSEQ multiplex PCR, and TCRdb kept only the in-frame ones, dropping some. The data show roughly 320,000 clones, with roughly 85% seen just once and approximately 7.6% held by the top ten. The germline CDR1 and CDR2 sequences are MDHEN and SYDVKM. The V gene lost 3 bases and the J gene lost 7 bases, with 10 bases spanning the gap. The CDR3 has 12 amino acids. The data stem from a study of blood T cell repertoires in COVID-19. For the study at large: Spain, Italy and the United States supplied samples that represented acute and convalescent COVID-19.

The rearrangement joins TRBV28 to TRBJ2-7; D remains ambiguous. The source material was peripheral blood. The clonotype comes from a human donor in a cohort sampled during active COVID-19. DNA for the CDR3: TGTGCCAGCAGTTTGAGTTCAGCGGAGCAGTACTTC. Translating gives CASSLSSAEQYF.